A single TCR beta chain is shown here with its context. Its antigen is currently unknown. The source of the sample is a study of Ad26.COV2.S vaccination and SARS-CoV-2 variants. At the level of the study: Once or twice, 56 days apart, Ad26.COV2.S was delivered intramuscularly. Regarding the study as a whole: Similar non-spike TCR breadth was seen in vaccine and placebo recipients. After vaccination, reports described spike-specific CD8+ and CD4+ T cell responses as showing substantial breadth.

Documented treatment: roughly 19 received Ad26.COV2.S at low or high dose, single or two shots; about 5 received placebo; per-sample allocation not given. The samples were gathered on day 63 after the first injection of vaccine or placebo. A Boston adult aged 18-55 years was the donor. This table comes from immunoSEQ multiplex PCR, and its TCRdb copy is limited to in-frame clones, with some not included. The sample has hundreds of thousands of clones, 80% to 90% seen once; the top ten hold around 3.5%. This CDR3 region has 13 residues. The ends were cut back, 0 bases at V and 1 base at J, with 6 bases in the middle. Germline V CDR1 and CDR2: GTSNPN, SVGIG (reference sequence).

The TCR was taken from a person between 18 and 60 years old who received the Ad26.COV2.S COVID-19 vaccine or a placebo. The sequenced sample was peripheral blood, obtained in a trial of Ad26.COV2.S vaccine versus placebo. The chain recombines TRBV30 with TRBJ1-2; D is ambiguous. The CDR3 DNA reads TGTGCCTGGAGTGTACATGTTAACTATGGCTACACCTTC. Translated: CAWSVHVNYGYTF.